These T cell receptor beta chains were read from a single sample in a study of cytomegalovirus exposure and HLA in healthy donors. The method was immunoSEQ multiplex PCR; TCRdb's version includes in-frame clones alone and lacks a portion of them. The sample has approximately 190,000 clones; around 87% are singletons. Sequenced sample: PBMCs. The receptors here all came from a man aged 30 to 39 in good health and CMV-seronegative. Both conserved end residues are trimmed from each CDR3. Fields, in order: clone size, J gene, V gene, CDR3 protein. Size values are once, few and many counts, or a class for expanded clones, and some rows have none.

-,TRBJ2-1,TRBV5-1,ASSLPETSGSYNEQF
-,TRBJ2-4,TRBV27,ASSLEGGPLD
once,TRBJ1-1,TRBV18,ASSPNVRPRTEAF
-,TRBJ2-3,TRBV10-3,AIWGGLNTDTQY
-,TRBJ2-7,TRBV21-1,ASSKCVTGSSYEQY
-,TRBJ2-7,TRBV5-1,ASSPRLAGYEQY
-,TRBJ2-1,TRBV18,ASSPLPPLGDEQF
-,TRBJ1-1,TRBV5-1,ASSWRTGGNTEAF
-,TRBJ2-7,TRBV15,ATSRDPGDEQY
-,TRBJ2-5,TRBV9,ASSVGAGGETQY
-,TRBJ2-3,TRBV28,AIRDTSTDTQY
-,TRBJ1-1,TRBV6-5,ASSVQNRGHTEAF
-,TRBJ2-3,TRBV29-1,SVHGRLTDTQY
-,TRBJ2-3,TRBV11-3,ASSYRAGLDTQY
-,TRBJ1-2,TRBV28,ASSFRGLGFYGYT
-,TRBJ2-2,TRBV19,ATWNTGELF
-,TRBJ2-7,TRBV10-1,ASSGPRGAQTYEQY
-,TRBJ2-7,TRBV7-2,ASSLGGGVGQY
-,TRBJ2-2,TRBV9,ASSVESGGAGGELF
few,TRBJ2-1,TRBV28,ASSFPGARGYEQF
-,TRBJ2-5,TRBV12-2,ASRWLARQETQY
once,TRBJ2-2,TRBV9,ASSHGAGGPGELF
-,TRBJ2-3,TRBV28,ASSLDRVLSTDTQY
-,TRBJ1-2,TRBV29-1,SVESGGYT
-,TRBJ2-5,TRBV4-2,ASSQDSGLAGGETQY
few,TRBJ1-1,TRBV28,ASTRRGRNTEAF
once,TRBJ2-7,TRBV2,ASSDDRQGAYEQY
-,TRBJ2-7,TRBV9,ASSVAFGTSHNEQY
-,TRBJ2-1,TRBV7-2,ASSFRLAGAEQF
once,TRBJ2-1,TRBV29-1,SVEETLAGVDEQF
-,TRBJ1-1,TRBV19,ASSRIGQGATEAF
-,TRBJ2-3,TRBV29-1,SVDPSGADTQY
few,TRBJ2-3,TRBV9,ASSYRGGLDTQY
-,TRBJ1-1,TRBV28,ASSLLQAMNTEAF
-,TRBJ1-1,TRBV27,ASSPFGQSSSSTEAF
-,TRBJ1-6,TRBV27,TSSFGRDSPLH
-,TRBJ2-7,TRBV5-1,ASSSGGTYEQY
-,TRBJ2-3,TRBV2,ASIRDRGTDTQY
-,TRBJ2-5,TRBV6-6,ASSYPGKETQY
-,TRBJ2-1,TRBV7-9,ASSLGQTLAREYNEQF
once,TRBJ2-3,TRBV2,ATTQDADTQY
-,TRBJ2-7,TRBV28,ASRAAGYEQY
-,TRBJ2-7,TRBV4-1,ASSQKTEGQGGYEQY
-,TRBJ2-1,TRBV11-2,ASSFQRGSYNEQF
-,TRBJ2-2,TRBV27,ASSYRTGDVGELF
-,TRBJ2-5,TRBV19,ASSITSNQETQY
once,TRBJ1-2,TRBV4-1,ASSPLLVEGGYA
-,TRBJ1-2,TRBV29-1,SVGSSNYGYT
-,TRBJ1-5,TRBV28,ASIVQGSNQPQH
-,TRBJ1-1,TRBV13,ASSPGQGYTEAF
-,TRBJ1-6,TRBV7-9,ASSLGQGFYNSPLH
-,TRBJ2-7,TRBV5-8,ASSLSLANYEQY
-,TRBJ2-3,TRBV18,ASSPEGTSVADTQY
-,TRBJ1-2,TRBV28,ASMEQGSSGYT
-,TRBJ2-6,TRBV10-3,AISASIGANGLT
-,TRBJ1-1,TRBV4-2,ASSRGGSEGGTEAF
-,TRBJ2-2,TRBV28,ASSSWTAQGTGELF
-,TRBJ2-3,TRBV19,ASSQFVRRPVTDTQY
-,TRBJ2-7,TRBV7-2,ASSGDRVGEQY
few,TRBJ2-6,TRBV19,ASASGANVLT